Listed here are 16 T cell receptor beta chains from one sample, sequenced in a study of shared clonotypes between healthy human individuals. The assay was immunoSEQ multiplex PCR, and TCRdb's table has in-frame clones only and misses some. Seen here are about 2 million clones, about 95% observed once, and the top ten hold 1.1%. Naive CD8 populations comprised CD45RO-negative cells positively selected for CCR7, excluding terminally differentiated effector memory CD45RA+ cells. Sequencing used naive CD8+ T cells sorted from blood. These receptors all come from a man younger than 35 in good health.

The rearrangement uses TRBV21-1 and TRBJ2-3; the table calls TRBD1, which could not be checked here. TRBV21-1 is designated a pseudogene. CDR3 length: 16 amino acids. The CDR3 sequence: CASSFGGDGRTDTQYF. The CDR3 DNA reads TGTGCCAGCAGCTTTGGGGGCGACGGGCGCACAGATACGCAGTATTTT.

This chain uses TRBV7-6 with TRBJ1-1; possibly TRBD1 for D (5 bases). CDR3 length: 12 amino acids. Trimming took off 5 bases at V and 1 base at J, with 5 bases between the two ends. Germline V lookup: CDR1 SGHVS, CDR2 FNYEAQ. The CDR3 protein is CASSGQNTEAFF. The DNA for the CDR3 is TGTGCCAGCAGCGGACAGAACACTGAAGCTTTCTTT. The full variable domain, rest sourced from reference TRBV7-6 and TRBJ1-1, is GAGVSQSPRYKVTKRGQDVALRCDPISGHVSLYWYRQALGQGPEFLTYFNYEAQQDKSGLPNDRFSAERPEGSISTLTIQRTEQRDSAMYRCASSGQNTEAFFGQGTRLTVV.

In this sample, this clone turned up once. This chain joins TRBV27 and TRBJ1-6; 11 nucleotides line up with TRBD1. CDR1 MNHEY and CDR2 SMNVEV come from the germline V gene (reference sequence). The CDR3 has 14 amino acids. V gave up 6 bases and J gave up 9 bases; unmatched junction bases: 4. DNA of the CDR3: TGTGCCAGCAGCGGACAGGGGGCAGGTTCACCCCTCCACTTT. Protein product: CASSGQGAGSPLHF.

As for this clone: The same CDR3 is also encoded by other DNA sequences in this sample. V and J are TRBV9 and TRBJ2-3, with 8 bases fitting TRBD2. J gave up 6 bases and V 0 bases, and 9 bases lay outside the gene matches. Germline V gives CDR1 SGDLS, CDR2 YYNGEE. The CDR3 loop spans 16 amino acids. CDR3 protein: CASSVEGSGGADTQYF. As DNA, the CDR3 is TGTGCCAGCAGCGTAGAGGGCAGCGGGGGCGCTGATACGCAGTATTTT.

The rearrangement links TRBV5-4 to TRBJ2-7; a possible D gene is TRBD2 (5 bases). Germline CDR1 reads SGHNT; CDR2 reads YYREEE (reference sequence). Between the trimmed V and J ends, which lost 2 bases and 4 bases, there was a span of 10 bases. The CDR3 has 13 residues. CDR3 loop: CASSFGGEYEQYF. The DNA of the CDR3 is TGTGCCAGCAGCTTTGGAGGTGAATACGAGCAGTACTTC.

Details on this clone: Other DNA sequences in the sample encode the same CDR3. DNA for the CDR3: TGTGCCAGCAGCTTAAGGGGGGAGACCCAGTACTTC. This translates into CASSLRGETQYF. This chain joins TRBV7-2 and TRBJ2-5; tentative D call: TRBD1 (6 bases). The length of the CDR3 is 12 residues. CDR1 is SGHTA, CDR2 FQGNSA, per germline. Trimming shortened V by 2 bases and J by 5 bases, and 6 bases separated the two germline ends.

This chain joins TRBV9 and TRBJ1-6; D is unresolved. This CDR3 has 13 amino acids. V lost 4 bases and J 7 bases, leaving 9 bases between the germline ends. CDR1 and CDR2 from the germline V gene are SGDLS and YYNGEE. The CDR3 region has the DNA TGTGCCAGCAGCCCGGAGGGCAATTCACCCCTCCACTTT. Its translation: CASSPEGNSPLHF. Combining the CDR3 with reference TRBV9 and TRBJ1-6 gives the whole variable domain DSGVTQTPKHLITATGQRVTLRCSPRSGDLSVYWYQQSLDQGLQFLIQYYNGEERAKGNILERFSAQQFPDLHSELNLSSLELGDSALYFCASSPEGNSPLHFGNGTRLTVT.

The V call is TRBV5-4, the J call TRBJ2-2; D may be TRBD2 (5 bases). Germline CDR1 SGHNT, CDR2 YYREEE (reference sequence). V was cut by 0 bases and J by 6 bases, with 21 bases left in between. The CDR3 is 18 amino acids. The CDR3 DNA follows: TGTGCCAGCAGCTTGGACGGGGTAGTAGGCACAGTGGCCGGGGAGCTGTTTTTT. Translated, it gives CASSLDGVVGTVAGELFF.

This clone has only one observation. The DNA of the CDR3 is TGTGCCAGTAGTGCTAGCGGGTACGAGCAGTACTTC. Its translation is CASSASGYEQYF. The chain is built from TRBV19 and TRBJ2-7; 8 bases agree with TRBD2. This CDR3 is built from 12 residues. Germline V CDR1 and CDR2: LNHDA, SQIVND (reference sequence). J lost 4 bases, V lost 5 bases, and 1 base had no gene match.

The V gene is TRBV13, the J gene TRBJ2-2, with a weak D call TRBD1 (5 bases). The CDR3 is 15 residues long. The germline gives CDR1 PRHDT, CDR2 FYEKMQ (reference sequence). V lost 4 bases, J lost 7 bases, and 16 bases lay in between. CDR3 amino acids: CASSSVGPGNGELFF. For the CDR3, the DNA is TGTGCCAGCAGCTCGGTCGGACCAGGGAACGGGGAGCTGTTTTTT.

The chain is built from TRBV4-1 and TRBJ2-7, with D possibly being TRBD2 (6 bases). CDR3 size: 18 residues. Trimming shortened V by 0 bases and J by 5 bases, and 23 bases separated the two germline ends. The germline V gene encodes CDR1 MGHRA and CDR2 YSYEKL. DNA of the CDR3: TGCGCCAGCAGCCAAGATGGGTACGGCGGGGTACCCCCCAACGAGCAGTACTTC. Translating gives CASSQDGYGGVPPNEQYF.

The chain joins TRBV11-2 to TRBJ2-5; no firm D call. Germline V lookup: CDR1 SGHAT, CDR2 FQNNGV. The CDR3 is 12 residues long. V was trimmed by 2 bases and J by 5 bases, leaving 6 bases between them. The CDR3 DNA follows: TGTGCCAGCAGCTTATCGGACGAGACCCAGTACTTC. It is translated as CASSLSDETQYF.

V gene TRBV6-5 combines with J gene TRBJ1-6; 7 bases line up with TRBD1. The germline V gene has CDR1 MNHEY and CDR2 SVGAGI. Unmatched junction bases numbered 10, after V lost 6 bases and J lost 8 bases. This CDR3 comprises 15 residues. The CDR3 is CASSQGTADDSPLHF. Here the CDR3 DNA reads TGTGCCAGCAGCCAAGGGACAGCGGATGATTCACCCCTCCACTTT.

About this clone itself: At the DNA level, this CDR3 is encoded by other sequences in the same sample as well. The V and J genes are TRBV13 and TRBJ1-1; 7 positions match TRBD1. CDR1 PRHDT and CDR2 FYEKMQ come from the germline V gene (reference sequence). Trimming removed 5 bases from V and 1 base from J; junction bases left unmatched: 4. This CDR3 is 14 amino acids long. The CDR3 nucleotides read TGTGCCAGCAGCCCCCGGGACAGGAACACTGAAGCTTTCTTT. The encoded protein is CASSPRDRNTEAFF.

The CDR3 bases are TGCGCCAGCAGGGGACAGGGAACGTACGAGCAGTACTTC. Amino acids: CASRGQGTYEQYF. This chain links TRBV4-1 with TRBJ2-7, with 9 bases fitting TRBD1. The CDR3 consists of 13 residues. Unmatched junction bases numbered 4, after V lost 6 bases and J lost 4 bases. Germline V gene data show CDR1 as MGHRA and CDR2 as YSYEKL.

Note on this clone: One junction end disagrees with the germline gene, perhaps due to a read error. The rearrangement uses TRBV28 and TRBJ2-4; 9 positions agree with TRBD1. The CDR3 has 13 amino acids. Per the germline V gene, CDR1 is MDHEN and CDR2 is SYDVKM. CDR3 coding DNA: TGTGCCAGCAGTTTACCCCGGGGACAGGGTCTTCACTTC. Its protein is CASSLPRGQGLHF. The variable domain in full, with the rest retrieved from reference TRBV28 and TRBJ2-4, is DVKVTQSSRYLVKRTGEKVFLECVQDMDHENMFWYRQDPGLGLRLIYFSYDVKMKEKGDIPEGYSVSREKKERFSLILESASTNQTSMYLCASSLPRGQGLHFGAGTRLSVL.